The 5 T cell receptor beta chains given below trace back to one sample, sequenced in a study of graft-versus-host responses after intestinal transplantation. Profiling relied on immunoSEQ multiplex PCR, and the TCRdb table lists in-frame clones only, not all of them. The data hold 35,000 to 50,000 clones, with less than 95% observed a single time. The sample was PBMCs, taken roughly 51 weeks after intestinal transplant. These receptors originate from a human patient who received an intestinal transplant, so some T cells may come from the graft donor.

The chain is built from TRBV7-6 and TRBJ1-1; possibly TRBD1 for D (5 bases). CDR3 length equals 13 residues. Trimming removed 5 bases from V and 4 bases from J, with 11 bases in between. In germline, CDR1 is SGHVS, CDR2 FNYEAQ. The CDR3 DNA is TGTGCCAGCAGCCCCGACGGGACCACTGAAGCTTTCTTT. This encodes CASSPDGTTEAFF.

This clone occurred once. V is TRBV7-2 and J is TRBJ2-5; TRBD2 is a possible D gene (5 bases). Germline-derived CDR1 and CDR2 are SGHTA and FQGNSA. The V and J ends lost 2 bases and 1 base respectively, with 14 bases between them. The CDR3 covers 16 residues. The CDR3 DNA follows: TGTGCCAGCAGCTTAACAGTTGCTAGCCTCCAAGAGACCCAGTACTTC. Amino acids: CASSLTVASLQETQYF.

This clone was seen once. The chain links TRBV7-9 to TRBJ1-1; D is possibly TRBD1 (6 bases). V was cut by 4 bases and J by 1 base, with 16 bases left in between. Germline V CDR1 and CDR2: SEHNR, FQNEAQ (reference sequence). The CDR3 extends over 16 amino acids. As DNA, the CDR3 is TGTGCCAGCAGCTCATACCAAACACAGGGGAACACTGAAGCTTTCTTT. Amino acid sequence: CASSSYQTQGNTEAFF.

The chain combines TRBV2 with TRBJ1-1, with no clear D. Trimming took 10 bases from V and 0 from J, leaving 12 bases between them. CDR3 length: 13 amino acids. Per the germline V gene, CDR1 is SNHLY and CDR2 is FYNNEI. For the CDR3, the DNA is TGTGCCACCGTGGAATTAATGAACACTGAAGCTTTCTTT. This gives the protein CATVELMNTEAFF.

This clone was observed a single time. The chain employs TRBV18 and TRBJ1-1; D uncertain. Per the germline V gene, CDR1 is KGHSH and CDR2 is LQKENI. V dropped 3 bases and J dropped 2 bases, with 16 bases sitting between them. The CDR3 covers 16 residues. This chain's CDR3 is CASSPGFGFPNTEAFF. The CDR3 DNA sequence: TGTGCCAGCTCACCGGGCTTCGGGTTCCCTAACACTGAAGCTTTCTTT. The whole variable domain, remainder taken from reference TRBV18 and TRBJ1-1, is NAGVMQNPRHLVRRRGQEARLRCSPMKGHSHVYWYRQLPEEGLKFMVYLQKENIIDESGMPKERFSAEFPKEGPSILRIQQVVRGDSAAYFCASSPGFGFPNTEAFFGQGTRLTVV.